The clone carrying this T cell receptor (beta chain) was seen only once. TCRdb keeps only in-frame clones here, not all; method: immunoSEQ multiplex PCR. Of about 120,000 clones listed, about 82% are singletons. Documented time point: peripheral blood 6 weeks after treatment start. Pretreatment and on-treatment blood mononuclear cell samples were taken, totaling between 1 and 8 time points per patient. These data originate in a study of PD-L1 blockade in urothelial cancer. Turning to the study itself: Study patients had been treated with 0 to 3 previous chemotherapy regimens. Blood underwent analysis 3 weeks (second dose) and 6 weeks after treatment began. T cells were recovered from blood samples at a median of 141,255.

Trimming took 5 bases from V and 1 from J; bases not matched to a gene: 15. The germline CDR1 and CDR2 sequences are SEHNR and FQNEAQ (reference sequence). This CDR3 comprises 19 residues. The chain employs TRBV7-9 and TRBJ2-3; 10 nucleotides match TRBD2. The clonotype comes from a man aged 50 or older with urothelial cancer. The specimen comprised PBMCs, sampled around atezolizumab (anti-PD-L1) treatment. CDR3 bases: TGTGCCAGCAGCGACTCGGGGACTAGCGCAATCAGGGGCACAGATACGCAGTATTTT. This gives the protein CASSDSGTSAIRGTDTQYF.